Listed here are 22 T cell receptor beta chains from one sample, sequenced in a study of blood T cell repertoires in COVID-19. This table comes from immunoSEQ multiplex PCR, and its TCRdb copy is limited to in-frame clones, with some not included. The table shows about 120,000 clones, with 60% to 80% occurring only once. Source material: peripheral blood. Receptors were obtained from an elderly woman with active or convalescent COVID-19.

V is TRBV7-2 and J is TRBJ2-3; 7 nucleotides line up with TRBD2. Germline assignment: CDR1 SGHTA and CDR2 FQGNSA. This CDR3 spans 12 amino acids. V lost 4 bases and J lost 8; bases outside the gene matches: 3. CDR3 in DNA: TGTGCCAGCAGCTACGCGGGAGCTACGCAGTATTTT. Protein: CASSYAGATQYF.

The rearrangement links TRBV28 to TRBJ1-6; D perhaps matches TRBD1 (6 bases). The V end lost 2 bases, the J end lost 10 bases, and 15 bases lay between the germline ends. The CDR3 sequence is 15 residues long. The germline V gene encodes CDR1 MDHEN and CDR2 SYDVKM. The CDR3 protein is CASSLVVQGRSPLHF. The CDR3 region has the DNA TGTGCCAGCAGTTTAGTTGTACAGGGAAGATCACCCCTCCACTTT.

This clone was counted a few times. The gene calls are TRBV3-1 (or the pseudogene TRBV3-2) and TRBJ2-2; the D is unclear. This CDR3 is built from 15 residues. From germline, CDR1 is LGHDT and CDR2 YNNKEL (reference sequence). V dropped 3 bases and J dropped 5 bases, with 13 bases sitting between them. The CDR3 nucleotides are TGTGCCAGCAGCCAGAATCTCCCCGGGACCGGGGAGCTGTTTTTT. Translation gives CASSQNLPGTGELFF.

The J gene is TRBJ2-7, the V gene TRBV11-3; D may be TRBD2 (5 bases). Germline V gives CDR1 SGHNT, CDR2 YENEEA. The CDR3 extends over 13 amino acids. The germline V and J ends were trimmed by 5 bases and 4 bases, with 12 bases remaining between them. This CDR3 reads CASSEESGYEQYF. The CDR3 bases are TGTGCCAGCAGCGAAGAATCGGGATACGAGCAGTACTTC.

This clone has a handful of counts. CDR3 in amino acids: CASSQVASHGEQYF. The CDR3 nucleotides are TGTGCCAGCAGCCAAGTGGCTAGCCACGGGGAGCAGTACTTC. The chain is built from TRBV4-2 and TRBJ2-7; D is perhaps TRBD2 (5 bases). This CDR3 region has 14 residues. V gave up 1 base and J gave up 7 bases, with 14 bases separating them. Germline loops: CDR1 LGHNA, CDR2 YNFKEQ.

The rearrangement links TRBV19 to TRBJ1-2, with 8 bases lining up with TRBD1. The CDR3 consists of 17 residues. The J segment lost 0 bases and the V segment lost 5 bases, leaving 11 bases of the junction unmatched. Germline CDR1 reads LNHDA; CDR2 reads SQIVND (reference sequence). In DNA form, the CDR3 reads TGTGCCAGTAGTCAATTCCAGGGGGCTGCAGCTAACTATGGCTACACCTTC. Amino acid sequence: CASSQFQGAAANYGYTF.

This clone was observed once. This chain links TRBV7-9 with TRBJ2-7, with 7 nucleotides matching TRBD1. This CDR3 is built from 17 residues. Trimming cost V 0 bases and J 1 base; bases outside gene matches: 9. In germline, CDR1 is SEHNR, CDR2 FQNEAQ (reference sequence). The CDR3 loop is CASSLAPRQGGSYEQYF. CDR3 nucleotide sequence: TGTGCCAGCAGCTTAGCCCCTCGACAGGGTGGTTCCTACGAGCAGTACTTC.

This clone was seen a few times. The V gene is TRBV25-1, the J gene TRBJ2-2; 7 bases match TRBD1. This CDR3 region has 14 residues. Unmatched junction bases numbered 5, after V lost 7 bases and J lost 3 bases. Germline lookup yields CDR1 MGHDK and CDR2 SYGVNS. CDR3 nucleotide sequence: TGTGCCAGCACTCAGGGGGAGTACACCGGGGAGCTGTTTTTT. Encoded protein: CASTQGEYTGELFF.

CDR3 bases: TGTGCCAGCAGCCAAGCTCCTAGCGGGAGAGGCTCATGGGAGACCCAGTACTTC. Protein product: CASSQAPSGRGSWETQYF. The rearrangement links TRBV3-1 (or the pseudogene TRBV3-2) to TRBJ2-5, with TRBD2 matching 10 bases. This CDR3 comprises 18 residues. CDR1 and CDR2 (germline): LGHDT, YNNKEL (reference sequence). V dropped 1 base and J dropped 5; count of bases not matched to a gene: 13.

The gene calls are TRBV5-1 and TRBJ2-1; 11 nucleotides line up with TRBD2. This CDR3 contains 16 residues. V dropped 0 bases and J dropped 4; count of bases not matched to a gene: 3. Per the germline V gene, CDR1 is SGHRS and CDR2 is YFSETQ. DNA for the CDR3: TGCGCCAGCAGCTTGGTGGCTAGCGGGGGGTACAATGAGCAGTTCTTC. Its protein is CASSLVASGGYNEQFF.

This clone was detected many times. The rearrangement joins TRBV5-6 to TRBJ2-7, with D tentatively TRBD2 (6 bases). The CDR3 is 17 residues long. V dropped 4 bases and J dropped 2 bases, with 22 bases sitting between them. The germline V gene has CDR1 SGHDT and CDR2 YYEEEE. The CDR3 coding sequence is TGTGCCAGCAGCGGGGATTTCGTGAGGGAGGCGCCCTACGAGCAGTACTTC. This codes for CASSGDFVREAPYEQYF.

V usage is TRBV5-1 and J usage is TRBJ1-2, with TRBD1 identical over 9 bases. V trimming: 1 base; J trimming: 8 bases; junction bases outside the gene matches: 12. The CDR3 covers 16 residues. CDR1 SGHRS and CDR2 YFSETQ come from the germline V gene. The CDR3 here is CASSLTGTGNALGYTF. In nucleotides, the CDR3 is TGCGCCAGCAGCTTGACCGGGACAGGGAATGCATTAGGCTACACCTTC.

The V gene is TRBV27, the J gene TRBJ2-1; 9 nucleotides match TRBD1. V lost 6 bases, J lost 7 bases, and 16 bases stayed unmatched. This CDR3 spans 17 amino acids. Germline CDR1 is MNHEY and CDR2 is SMNVEV (reference sequence). The CDR3 reads CASRKYDPGQGSNEQFF. In nucleotides, the CDR3 is TGTGCCAGCAGGAAATATGACCCGGGACAGGGTTCGAATGAGCAGTTCTTC.

The chain links TRBV9 to TRBJ2-1; 8 bases match TRBD2. Unmatched junction bases numbered 16, after V lost 1 base and J lost 10 bases. The germline gives CDR1 SGDLS, CDR2 YYNGEE. This CDR3 has 17 amino acids. CDR3 DNA sequence: TGTGCCAGCAGCGTATCTAGCGGGTCCCTTTCGGGGTGGGAGCAGTTCTTC. Translating it yields CASSVSSGSLSGWEQFF.

The chain combines TRBV4-1 with TRBJ2-3, with 15 bases matching TRBD2. The germline V gene has CDR1 MGHRA and CDR2 YSYEKL. V lost 3 bases, J lost 3 bases, and 7 bases stayed unmatched. This CDR3 spans 18 amino acids. The CDR3 loop is CASSQGGLAGGLTDTQYF. The CDR3 DNA follows: TGCGCCAGCAGCCAGGGGGGACTAGCGGGAGGTTTAACAGATACGCAGTATTTT.

J is TRBJ1-5 and V is TRBV2; 8 nucleotides match TRBD1. The germline V gene has CDR1 SNHLY and CDR2 FYNNEI. CDR3 length: 16 residues. Losses at the gene ends were 1 base for V and 7 bases for J; bases not matched to a gene: 9. The CDR3 coding sequence is TGTGCCAGCAGTGAAGGAACCGACAGGGGAATACAGCCCCAGCATTTT. Translation: CASSEGTDRGIQPQHF.

CDR3 sequence: CASSYRDSPLHF. The CDR3 DNA follows: TGTGCCAGCAGTTACAGGGACTCACCCCTCCACTTT. The chain couples TRBV27 to TRBJ1-6; possible D gene TRBD1, 6 bases. The CDR3 consists of 12 residues. The V gene lost 4 bases and the J gene lost 10 bases, with 8 bases spanning the gap. Germline loops: CDR1 MNHEY, CDR2 SMNVEV (reference sequence).

The chain joins TRBV5-1 to TRBJ2-2; 10 bases match TRBD2. V trimming: 5 bases; J trimming: 5 bases; junction bases outside the gene matches: 12. The length of the CDR3 is 17 residues. The germline V gene has CDR1 SGHRS and CDR2 YFSETQ. This CDR3 reads CASSSGSSGSGTGELFF. As DNA, the CDR3 is TGCGCCAGCAGTTCTGGATCTAGCGGGAGTGGAACCGGGGAGCTGTTTTTT.

This chain joins TRBV7-2 and TRBJ1-4, with 8 bases matching TRBD1. CDR1 is SGHTA and CDR2 is FQGNSA in the germline V gene. The ends lost 5 bases at V and 8 bases at J; junction bases unmatched: 7. The CDR3 spans 14 residues. Here the CDR3 reads CASSPGQASEKLFF. Here the CDR3 DNA reads TGTGCCAGCAGCCCGGGACAGGCGTCCGAAAAACTGTTTTTT.

This chain uses TRBV27 with TRBJ2-7; D may be TRBD2 (5 bases). The length of the CDR3 is 13 residues. V was shortened by 8 bases and J by 6 bases, with 17 bases between the two germline ends. The germline gives CDR1 MNHEY, CDR2 SMNVEV (reference sequence). In DNA form, the CDR3 reads TGTGCCAGCCGGTTGAGGGAAGTCAGCGAGCAGTACTTC. It codes for CASRLREVSEQYF.

The rearrangement links TRBV19 to TRBJ2-4, with D possibly being TRBD1 (6 bases). This CDR3 is 15 amino acids long. V was pared by 1 base and J by 0 bases, with 7 bases between. CDR1 LNHDA and CDR2 SQIVND come from the germline V gene (reference sequence). The CDR3: CASSIVGGAKNIQYF. The CDR3 region has the DNA TGTGCCAGTAGTATAGTAGGGGGAGCCAAAAACATTCAGTACTTC.

The chain employs TRBV21-1 and TRBJ1-5; the D segment call TRBD1 is taken from the table without a DNA check. TRBV21-1 is an annotated pseudogene. This CDR3 contains 19 residues. Here the CDR3 DNA reads TGTGCCAGCAGCAACTCCCCCCGGACAGGGTTTCTTAGTGGCCAGCCCCAGCATTTT. Translated: CASSNSPRTGFLSGQPQHF.